Listed below are T cell receptor beta chains from one sample, sequenced in a study of TIL therapy for anti-PD-1-resistant metastatic lung cancer. Sequencing used immunoSEQ multiplex PCR; TCRdb keeps in-frame clones, though not all of them. Of about 12,000 clones listed, about three fifths were seen once; the top ten hold 7.4%. The sequences come from tumor tissue, collected at baseline. Receptors originate from a person aged 30 to 80 with non-small cell lung cancer. CDR3s leave out the opening cysteine and the closing phenylalanine or tryptophan. A D gene is named only where the DNA matches it firmly.

j_gene: TRBJ1-2; d_gene: .; v_gene: TRBV10-3; CDR3aa: AISERVGLTNYGYT
j_gene: TRBJ1-6; d_gene: .; v_gene: TRBV10-1; CDR3aa: ASSQTRNSPLH
j_gene: TRBJ2-5; d_gene: TRBD1; v_gene: TRBV4-1; CDR3aa: ASSREPGGNPETQY
j_gene: TRBJ2-3; d_gene: .; v_gene: TRBV7-6; CDR3aa: ASSPLGDTQY
j_gene: TRBJ1-1; d_gene: .; v_gene: TRBV10-2; CDR3aa: AVTTQIEKGVTEAF
j_gene: TRBJ2-2; d_gene: .; v_gene: TRBV7-6; CDR3aa: ASSFGGGGGELF
j_gene: TRBJ2-7; d_gene: TRBD2; v_gene: TRBV4-1; CDR3aa: ASSQGTSGVDEQY
j_gene: TRBJ1-1; d_gene: .; v_gene: TRBV3-1/TRBV3-2; CDR3aa: ASSHEGRGTEAF
j_gene: TRBJ2-1; d_gene: TRBD2; v_gene: TRBV11-1; CDR3aa: ASSPAGGSYNEQF
j_gene: TRBJ2-2; d_gene: .; v_gene: TRBV5-6; CDR3aa: ASSPWEASNTGELF
j_gene: TRBJ2-7; d_gene: TRBD2; v_gene: TRBV28; CDR3aa: ASSPGTSRRPEQY
j_gene: TRBJ2-3; d_gene: .; v_gene: TRBV6-2/TRBV6-3; CDR3aa: ASSPSLLDFTYTQY
j_gene: TRBJ2-3; d_gene: .; v_gene: TRBV30; CDR3aa: AWSIGTLNTDTQY
j_gene: TRBJ2-3; d_gene: .; v_gene: TRBV5-8; CDR3aa: ASSWNPGPQY
j_gene: TRBJ2-3; d_gene: .; v_gene: TRBV5-8; CDR3aa: ASSSWTEVAGDTQY
j_gene: TRBJ1-4; d_gene: .; v_gene: TRBV19; CDR3aa: ASSRLEGRDEKLF
j_gene: TRBJ1-5; d_gene: .; v_gene: TRBV5-6; CDR3aa: ASSRGGFGNQPQH
j_gene: TRBJ1-5; d_gene: .; v_gene: TRBV4-1; CDR3aa: ASSQDRVSNQPQH
j_gene: TRBJ1-4; d_gene: .; v_gene: TRBV19; CDR3aa: ASAKGSTNEKLF
j_gene: TRBJ2-7; d_gene: TRBD1; v_gene: TRBV7-9; CDR3aa: ASSPRQGIGAYEQY
j_gene: TRBJ1-4; d_gene: .; v_gene: TRBV19; CDR3aa: ASSALYQSTNEKLF
j_gene: TRBJ1-6; d_gene: TRBD1; v_gene: TRBV9; CDR3aa: ASSRQGNNSPLH
j_gene: TRBJ2-1; d_gene: .; v_gene: TRBV7-9; CDR3aa: ASSLVSGYNEQF
j_gene: TRBJ2-1; d_gene: .; v_gene: TRBV19; CDR3aa: ASSISRQRANEQF
j_gene: TRBJ2-2; d_gene: .; v_gene: TRBV6-5; CDR3aa: ASIRGGAGELF
j_gene: TRBJ2-7; d_gene: .; v_gene: TRBV27; CDR3aa: ASRSSSYEQY
j_gene: TRBJ1-2; d_gene: TRBD1; v_gene: TRBV10-1; CDR3aa: ASSGDRGSGYT
j_gene: TRBJ2-7; d_gene: TRBD2; v_gene: TRBV5-6; CDR3aa: ASSLWGMGLAGPIYEQY
j_gene: TRBJ1-3; d_gene: .; v_gene: TRBV4-1; CDR3aa: ASSGSPTGSGNTIY
j_gene: TRBJ2-7; d_gene: .; v_gene: TRBV6-4; CDR3aa: ASSARPKQY
j_gene: TRBJ2-2; d_gene: TRBD2; v_gene: TRBV28; CDR3aa: ASSLRLAVTGELF
j_gene: TRBJ2-7; d_gene: TRBD1; v_gene: TRBV4-1; CDR3aa: ASSQGPGGPYEQY
j_gene: TRBJ2-2; d_gene: TRBD1; v_gene: TRBV5-6; CDR3aa: ASSLGTGTGELF
j_gene: TRBJ2-7; d_gene: TRBD1; v_gene: TRBV13; CDR3aa: ASSFTGTGGRDEQY
j_gene: TRBJ2-1; d_gene: TRBD1; v_gene: TRBV4-2; CDR3aa: AGSQALLQGNEQF
j_gene: TRBJ2-1; d_gene: TRBD1; v_gene: TRBV27; CDR3aa: ASSSGTGINEQF
j_gene: TRBJ1-3; d_gene: .; v_gene: TRBV6-4; CDR3aa: ASSHRGQRIRMFSGNTIY
j_gene: TRBJ1-2; d_gene: .; v_gene: TRBV6-5; CDR3aa: ASSSTGLANYGYT
j_gene: TRBJ2-1; d_gene: TRBD2; v_gene: TRBV30; CDR3aa: AGTGTSPNEQF
j_gene: TRBJ1-6; d_gene: .; v_gene: TRBV5-1; CDR3aa: ASSLAGGDSPLH
j_gene: TRBJ1-1; d_gene: .; v_gene: TRBV4-2; CDR3aa: ASSHPGPEAEAF
j_gene: TRBJ1-1; d_gene: .; v_gene: TRBV9; CDR3aa: ASSVEWVGGEAF
j_gene: TRBJ2-1; d_gene: TRBD2; v_gene: TRBV11-2; CDR3aa: ASSLGATSGGVWF
j_gene: TRBJ2-2; d_gene: TRBD1; v_gene: TRBV2; CDR3aa: ASSPDRVGTGELF
j_gene: TRBJ1-1; d_gene: TRBD1; v_gene: TRBV4-1; CDR3aa: ASSQNRGLNEAF
j_gene: TRBJ2-1; d_gene: .; v_gene: TRBV14; CDR3aa: ASSQGPGSANEQF
j_gene: TRBJ1-2; d_gene: TRBD1; v_gene: TRBV2; CDR3aa: ASSLSPGQDYGYT
j_gene: TRBJ1-2; d_gene: .; v_gene: TRBV10-3; CDR3aa: AISESPDYGYT
j_gene: TRBJ1-2; d_gene: TRBD1; v_gene: TRBV11-2; CDR3aa: ASSLTGGVDGYT
j_gene: TRBJ1-2; d_gene: .; v_gene: TRBV21-1; CDR3aa: ASSKGVRGVLNYGYT
j_gene: TRBJ2-7; d_gene: .; v_gene: TRBV28; CDR3aa: ASKGPESYEQY
j_gene: TRBJ2-3; d_gene: TRBD1; v_gene: TRBV5-1; CDR3aa: ASSLVDRVGDTQY
j_gene: TRBJ1-1; d_gene: .; v_gene: TRBV6-4; CDR3aa: ASSEVTGAEAF
j_gene: TRBJ1-5; d_gene: .; v_gene: TRBV5-1; CDR3aa: ASSLGGVVNQPQH